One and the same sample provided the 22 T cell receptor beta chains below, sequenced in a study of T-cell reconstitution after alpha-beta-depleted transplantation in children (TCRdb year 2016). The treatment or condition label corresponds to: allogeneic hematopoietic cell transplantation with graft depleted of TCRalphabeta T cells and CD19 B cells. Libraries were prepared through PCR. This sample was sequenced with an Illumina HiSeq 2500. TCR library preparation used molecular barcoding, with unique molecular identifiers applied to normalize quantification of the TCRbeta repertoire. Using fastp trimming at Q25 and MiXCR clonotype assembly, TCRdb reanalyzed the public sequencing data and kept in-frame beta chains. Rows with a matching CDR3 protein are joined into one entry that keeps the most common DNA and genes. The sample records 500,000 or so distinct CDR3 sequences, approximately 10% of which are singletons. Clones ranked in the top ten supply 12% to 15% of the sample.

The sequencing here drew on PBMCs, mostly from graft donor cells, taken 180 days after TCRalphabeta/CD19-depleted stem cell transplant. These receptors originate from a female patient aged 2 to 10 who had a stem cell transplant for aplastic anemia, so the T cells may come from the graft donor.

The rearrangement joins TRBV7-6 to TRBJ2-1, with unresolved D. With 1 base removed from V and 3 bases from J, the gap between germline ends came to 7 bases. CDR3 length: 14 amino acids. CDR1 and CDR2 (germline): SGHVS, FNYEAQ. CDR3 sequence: CASSLVESYNEQFF. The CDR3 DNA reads TGTGCCAGCAGCTTAGTGGAAAGCTACAATGAGCAGTTCTTC.

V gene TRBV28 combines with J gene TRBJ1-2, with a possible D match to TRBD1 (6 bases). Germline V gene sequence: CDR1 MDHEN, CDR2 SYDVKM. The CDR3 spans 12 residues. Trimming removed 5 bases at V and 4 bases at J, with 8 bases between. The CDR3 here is CASSGTSYGYTF. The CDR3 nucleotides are TGTGCCAGCAGTGGGACAAGCTATGGCTACACCTTC.

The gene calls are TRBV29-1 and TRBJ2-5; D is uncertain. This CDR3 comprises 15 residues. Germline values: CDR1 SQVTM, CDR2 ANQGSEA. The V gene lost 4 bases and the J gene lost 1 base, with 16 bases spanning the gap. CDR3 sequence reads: CSVGPSTLAQETQYF. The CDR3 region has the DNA TGCAGCGTTGGGCCTAGTACATTAGCCCAAGAGACCCAGTACTTC.

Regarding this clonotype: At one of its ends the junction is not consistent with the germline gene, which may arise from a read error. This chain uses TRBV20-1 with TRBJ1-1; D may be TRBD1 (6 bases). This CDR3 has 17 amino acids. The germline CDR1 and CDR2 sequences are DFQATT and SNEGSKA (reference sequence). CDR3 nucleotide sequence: TGCAGCGCTAGATTTCAGGGGTGGGGGGGATTCGTCACTGAAGCTTTCTTT. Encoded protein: CSARFQGWGGFVTEAFF.

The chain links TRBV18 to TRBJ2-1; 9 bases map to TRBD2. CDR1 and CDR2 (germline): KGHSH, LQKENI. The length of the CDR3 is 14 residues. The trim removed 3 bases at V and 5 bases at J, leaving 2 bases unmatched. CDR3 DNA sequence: TGTGCCAGCTCACCGGGACTAGCCCACAATGAGCAGTTCTTC. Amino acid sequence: CASSPGLAHNEQFF.

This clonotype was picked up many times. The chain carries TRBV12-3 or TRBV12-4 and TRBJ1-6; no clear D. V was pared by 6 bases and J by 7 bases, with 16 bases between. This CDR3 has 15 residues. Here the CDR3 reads CASSRLGRPNSPLHF. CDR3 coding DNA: TGTGCCAGCAGCCGATTAGGTCGGCCCAATTCACCCCTCCACTTT.

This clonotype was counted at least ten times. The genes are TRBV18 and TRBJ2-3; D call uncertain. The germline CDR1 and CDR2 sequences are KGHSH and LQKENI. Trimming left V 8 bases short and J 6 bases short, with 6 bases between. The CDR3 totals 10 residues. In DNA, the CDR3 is TGTGCCAGCAGTGCTGATACGCAGTATTTT. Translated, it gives CASSADTQYF. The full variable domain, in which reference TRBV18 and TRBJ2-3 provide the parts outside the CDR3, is NAGVMQNPRHLVRRRGQEARLRCSPMKGHSHVYWYRQLPEEGLKFMVYLQKENIIDESGMPKERFSAEFPKEGPSILRIQQVVRGDSAAYFCASSADTQYFGPGTRLTVL.

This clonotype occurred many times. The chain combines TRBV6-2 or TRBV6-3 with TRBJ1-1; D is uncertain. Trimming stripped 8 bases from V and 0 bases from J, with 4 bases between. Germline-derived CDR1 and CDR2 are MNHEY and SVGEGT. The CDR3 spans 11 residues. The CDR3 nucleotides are TGTGCCAGCCGATTGAACACTGAAGCTTTCTTT. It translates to CASRLNTEAFF.

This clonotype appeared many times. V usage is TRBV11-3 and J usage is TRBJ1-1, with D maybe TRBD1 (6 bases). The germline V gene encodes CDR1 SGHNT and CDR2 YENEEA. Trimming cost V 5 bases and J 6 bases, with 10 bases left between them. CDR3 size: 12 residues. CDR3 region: CASSTGRAEAFF. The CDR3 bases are TGTGCCAGCAGCACAGGGAGGGCTGAAGCTTTCTTT. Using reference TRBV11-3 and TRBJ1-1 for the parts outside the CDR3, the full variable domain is EAGVVQSPRYKIIEKKQPVAFWCNPISGHNTLYWYLQNLGQGPELLIRYENEEAVDDSQLPKDRFSAERLKGVDSTLKIQPAELGDSAVYLCASSTGRAEAFFGQGTRLTVV.

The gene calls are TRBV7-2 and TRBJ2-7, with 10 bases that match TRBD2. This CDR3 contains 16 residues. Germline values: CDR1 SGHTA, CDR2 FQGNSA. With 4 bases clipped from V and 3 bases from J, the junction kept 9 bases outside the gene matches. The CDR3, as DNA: TGTGCCAGCAGCTGTCTCCCGGGACTAGCGCTCTACGAGCAGTACGTC. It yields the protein CASSCLPGLALYEQYV.

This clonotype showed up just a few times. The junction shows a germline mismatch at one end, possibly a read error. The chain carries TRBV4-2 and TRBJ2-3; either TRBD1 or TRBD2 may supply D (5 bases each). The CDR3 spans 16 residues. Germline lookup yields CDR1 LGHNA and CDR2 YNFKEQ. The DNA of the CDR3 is TGCGCCAGCAGCCGGGGCCGGGGTGCTGGCACAGATACGCAGTATTTT. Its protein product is CASSRGRGAGTDTQYF.

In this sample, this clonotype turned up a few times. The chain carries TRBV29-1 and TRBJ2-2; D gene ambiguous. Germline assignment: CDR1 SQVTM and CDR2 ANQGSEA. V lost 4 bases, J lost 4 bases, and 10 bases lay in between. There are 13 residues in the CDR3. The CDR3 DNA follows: TGCAGCGTTGTTGGGGTGACCACCGGGGAGCTGTTTTTT. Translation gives CSVVGVTTGELFF.

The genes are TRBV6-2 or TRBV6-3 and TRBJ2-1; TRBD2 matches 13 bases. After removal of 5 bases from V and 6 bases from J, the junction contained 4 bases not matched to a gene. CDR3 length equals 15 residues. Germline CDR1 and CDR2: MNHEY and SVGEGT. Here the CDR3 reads CASSAGLAGRNEQFF. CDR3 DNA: TGTGCCAGCAGTGCGGGACTAGCGGGACGCAATGAGCAGTTCTTC.

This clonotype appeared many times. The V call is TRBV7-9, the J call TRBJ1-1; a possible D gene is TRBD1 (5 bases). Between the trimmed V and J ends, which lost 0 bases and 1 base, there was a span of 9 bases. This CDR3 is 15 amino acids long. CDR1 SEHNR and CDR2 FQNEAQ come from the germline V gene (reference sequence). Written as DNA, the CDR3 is TGTGCCAGCAGCTTAGCCCATACAGGGAACACTGAAGCTTTCTTT. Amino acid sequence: CASSLAHTGNTEAFF. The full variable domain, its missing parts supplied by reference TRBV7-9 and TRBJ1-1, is DTGVSQNPRHKITKRGQNVTFRCDPISEHNRLYWYRQTLGQGPEFLTYFQNEAQLEKSRLLSDRFSAERPKGSFSTLEIQRTEQGDSAMYLCASSLAHTGNTEAFFGQGTRLTVV.

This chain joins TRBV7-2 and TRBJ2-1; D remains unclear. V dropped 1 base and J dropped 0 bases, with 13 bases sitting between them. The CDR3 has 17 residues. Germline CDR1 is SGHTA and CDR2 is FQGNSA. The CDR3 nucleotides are TGTGCCAGCAGCTTAGTTACCAGGCAGAGCTCCTACAATGAGCAGTTCTTC. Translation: CASSLVTRQSSYNEQFF. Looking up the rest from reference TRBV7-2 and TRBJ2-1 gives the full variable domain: GAGVSQSPSNKVTEKGKDVELRCDPISGHTALYWYRQSLGQGLEFLIYFQGNSAPDKSGLPSDRFSAERTGGSVSTLTIQRTQQEDSAVYLCASSLVTRQSSYNEQFFGPGTRLTVL.

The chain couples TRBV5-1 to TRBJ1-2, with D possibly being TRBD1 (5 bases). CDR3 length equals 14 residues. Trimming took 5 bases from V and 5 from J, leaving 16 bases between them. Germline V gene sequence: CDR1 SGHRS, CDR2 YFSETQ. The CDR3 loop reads CASRTVGTIYGYTF. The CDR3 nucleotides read TGCGCCAGCAGGACAGTCGGTACAATATATGGCTACACCTTC. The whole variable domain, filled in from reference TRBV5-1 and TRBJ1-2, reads KAGVTQTPRYLIKTRGQQVTLSCSPISGHRSVSWYQQTPGQGLQFLFEYFSETQRNKGNFPGRFSGRQFSNSRSEMNVSTLELGDSALYLCASRTVGTIYGYTFGSGTRLTVV.

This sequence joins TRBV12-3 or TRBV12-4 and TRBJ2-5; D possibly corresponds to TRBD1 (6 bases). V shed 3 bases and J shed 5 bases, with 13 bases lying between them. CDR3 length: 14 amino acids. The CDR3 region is CASSLRRQGETQYF. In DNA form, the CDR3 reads TGTGCCAGCAGTTTGAGGCGGCAGGGGGAGACCCAGTACTTC.

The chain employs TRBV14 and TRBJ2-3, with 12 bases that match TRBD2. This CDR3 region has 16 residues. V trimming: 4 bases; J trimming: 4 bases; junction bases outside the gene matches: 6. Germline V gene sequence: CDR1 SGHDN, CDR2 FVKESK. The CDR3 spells CASSLRTSGIADTQYF. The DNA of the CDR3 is TGTGCCAGCAGCCTCCGGACTAGCGGGATCGCAGATACGCAGTATTTT.

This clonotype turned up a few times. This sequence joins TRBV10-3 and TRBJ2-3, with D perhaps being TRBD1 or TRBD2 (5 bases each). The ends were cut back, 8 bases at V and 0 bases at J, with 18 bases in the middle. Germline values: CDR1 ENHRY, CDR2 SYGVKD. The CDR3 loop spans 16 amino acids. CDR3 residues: CAIAGEGFSSTDTQYF. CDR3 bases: TGTGCCATCGCAGGAGAGGGGTTTTCTAGCACAGATACGCAGTATTTT.

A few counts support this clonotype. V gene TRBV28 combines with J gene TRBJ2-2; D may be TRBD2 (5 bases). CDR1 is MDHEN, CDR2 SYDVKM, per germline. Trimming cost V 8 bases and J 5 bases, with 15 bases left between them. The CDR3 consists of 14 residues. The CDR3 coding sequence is TGTGCCAGCCATAGGGCTAGCAGGACCGGGGAGCTGTTTTTT. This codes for CASHRASRTGELFF.

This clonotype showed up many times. The CDR3 DNA sequence: TGTGCCAGCAGCTTACAACCCCCCTCTCTAGCGGGAGTCTACGAGCAGTACTTC. The encoded protein is CASSLQPPSLAGVYEQYF. The chain recombines TRBV7-8 with TRBJ2-7; 10 nucleotides align to TRBD2. The CDR3 runs 18 residues. The germline V gene encodes CDR1 SGHVS and CDR2 FQNEAQ. Unmatched junction bases numbered 13, after V lost 2 bases and J lost 3 bases. Variable domain in full (rest from reference TRBV7-8 and TRBJ2-7): GAGVSQSPRYKVAKRGQDVALRCDPISGHVSLFWYQQALGQGPEFLTYFQNEAQLDKSGLPSDRFFAERPEGSVSTLKIQRTQQEDSAVYLCASSLQPPSLAGVYEQYFGPGTRLTVT.

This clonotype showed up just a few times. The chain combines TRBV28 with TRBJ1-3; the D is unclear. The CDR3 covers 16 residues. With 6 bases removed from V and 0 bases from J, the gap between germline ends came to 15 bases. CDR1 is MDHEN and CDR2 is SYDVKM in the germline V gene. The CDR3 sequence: CASRARPDYSGNTIYF. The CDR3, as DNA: TGTGCCAGCAGGGCACGTCCAGACTACTCTGGAAACACCATATATTTT.